These 8 T cell receptor beta chains share one sample of origin, sequenced in a study of neoadjuvant anti-PD-1 for oral cavity cancer. Sample time point: after neoadjuvant nivolumab, at surgical resection. Repertoires were generated with immunoSEQ multiplex PCR, while TCRdb's copy carries only in-frame clones and drops some. Found here are around 35,000 clones, approximately 40% of them singletons; the top ten hold about a sixth. Source: tumor tissue, taken after nivolumab (anti-PD-1) treatment. The receptors shown here come from a person aged 35 to 85 with oral cavity squamous cell carcinoma.

There are a few counts of this clone. The chain uses TRBV18 and TRBJ1-2; perhaps TRBD1 as D (5 bases). Looked up from germline, CDR1 is KGHSH and CDR2 is LQKENI. Trimming pared 6 bases from V and 3 bases from J, leaving 20 bases between. The CDR3 length is 16 residues. CDR3 nucleotides: TGTGCCAGCTCGCAAACCGGCAGGGCGGGGGACTATGGCTACACCTTC. Its protein product is CASSQTGRAGDYGYTF.

The chain uses TRBV28 and TRBJ2-2, with D possibly TRBD2 on 5 matching bases. The CDR3 covers 16 residues. In germline, CDR1 is MDHEN, CDR2 SYDVKM. Trimming removed 4 bases at V and 3 bases at J, with 15 bases between. The DNA for the CDR3 is TGTGCCAGCAGTTCCGCCGCTAGCCTGTACACCGGGGAGCTGTTTTTT. Protein product: CASSSAASLYTGELFF. Filled out from reference TRBV28 and TRBJ2-2, the complete variable domain reads DVKVTQSSRYLVKRTGEKVFLECVQDMDHENMFWYRQDPGLGLRLIYFSYDVKMKEKGDIPEGYSVSREKKERFSLILESASTNQTSMYLCASSSAASLYTGELFFGEGSRLTVL.

By share, this clone ranks as medium-sized (0.01 to 0.1%). The rearrangement joins TRBV27 to TRBJ2-3, with 10 bases matching TRBD1. Per germline, CDR1 MNHEY and CDR2 SMNVEV (reference sequence). V lost 5 bases and J lost 6; bases outside the gene matches: 8. The CDR3 has 15 amino acids. The CDR3 nucleotides read TGTGCCAGCAGTCCCGACAGGGGGCTTGGGGATACGCAGTATTTT. It codes for CASSPDRGLGDTQYF.

The chain couples TRBV7-9 to TRBJ2-1, with D possibly TRBD1 on 6 matching bases. CDR1 SEHNR and CDR2 FQNEAQ come from the germline V gene (reference sequence). V was cut by 5 bases and J by 7 bases, with 15 bases left in between. CDR3 length: 14 residues. CDR3 coding DNA: TGTGCCAGCAGCGTCACCCTCAGGGGTAATGAGCAGTTCTTC. As protein: CASSVTLRGNEQFF.

This clone was counted only a few times. The V gene is TRBV11-3, the J gene TRBJ2-3, with 7 bases that match TRBD2. V trimming: 3 bases; J trimming: 3 bases; junction bases outside the gene matches: 9. This CDR3 has 16 amino acids. The germline gives CDR1 SGHNT, CDR2 YENEEA. Here the CDR3 reads CASSLAGGSSTDTQYF. CDR3 sequence (DNA): TGTGCCAGCAGCTTGGCTGGCGGGAGCTCGACAGATACGCAGTATTTT. The full variable domain, with the rest looked up from reference TRBV11-3 and TRBJ2-3, is EAGVVQSPRYKIIEKKQPVAFWCNPISGHNTLYWYLQNLGQGPELLIRYENEEAVDDSQLPKDRFSAERLKGVDSTLKIQPAELGDSAVYLCASSLAGGSSTDTQYFGPGTRLTVL.

This clone appeared a few times. The CDR3 sequence is CASRPTYSGEKLFF. Here the CDR3 DNA reads TGTGCCAGCAGGCCTACATACTCGGGTGAAAAACTGTTTTTT. V usage is TRBV11-2 and J usage is TRBJ1-4, with unresolved D. Germline V gives CDR1 SGHAT, CDR2 FQNNGV. The CDR3 covers 14 residues. Trimming removed 6 bases at V and 7 bases at J, with 15 bases between.

V gene TRBV10-3 combines with J gene TRBJ1-1, with TRBD1 as a possible D gene (6 bases). The CDR3 is made up of 12 amino acids. The germline V gene encodes CDR1 ENHRY and CDR2 SYGVKD. Trimming cost V 10 bases and J 4 bases, with 13 bases left between them. The CDR3: CATNGGPTEAFF. As DNA, the CDR3 is TGTGCCACCAACGGGGGCCCCACTGAAGCTTTCTTT.

This sequence joins TRBV6-6 and TRBJ2-1, with 9 bases lining up with TRBD2. Looked up from germline, CDR1 is MNHNY and CDR2 is SVGAGI (reference sequence). The CDR3 extends over 16 amino acids. J gave up 6 bases and V 0 bases, and 6 bases lay outside the gene matches. The CDR3 DNA sequence: TGTGCCAGCAGTTACTCTCATGCGGGGGGGACCAATGAGCAGTTCTTC. It is translated as CASSYSHAGGTNEQFF.